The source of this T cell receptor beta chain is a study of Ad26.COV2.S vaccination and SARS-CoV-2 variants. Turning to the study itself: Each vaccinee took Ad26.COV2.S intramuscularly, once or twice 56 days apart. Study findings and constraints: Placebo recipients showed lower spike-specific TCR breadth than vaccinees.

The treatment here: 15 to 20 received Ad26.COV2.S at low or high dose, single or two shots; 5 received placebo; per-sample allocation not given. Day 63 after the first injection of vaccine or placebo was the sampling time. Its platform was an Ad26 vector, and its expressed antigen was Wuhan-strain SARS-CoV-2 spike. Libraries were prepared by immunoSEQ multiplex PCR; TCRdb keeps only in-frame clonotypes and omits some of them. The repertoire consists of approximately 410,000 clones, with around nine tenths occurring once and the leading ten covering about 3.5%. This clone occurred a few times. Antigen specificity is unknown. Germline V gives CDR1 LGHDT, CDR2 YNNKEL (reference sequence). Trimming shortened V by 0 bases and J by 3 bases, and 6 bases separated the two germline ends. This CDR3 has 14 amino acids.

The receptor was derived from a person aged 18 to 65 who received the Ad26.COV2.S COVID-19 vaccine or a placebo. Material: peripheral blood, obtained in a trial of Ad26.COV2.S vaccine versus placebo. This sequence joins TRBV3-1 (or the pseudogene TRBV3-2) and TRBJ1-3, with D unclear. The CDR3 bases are TGTGCCAGCAGCCAAGAGGCGGGTGGAAACACCATATATTTT. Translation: CASSQEAGGNTIYF.